This entry concerns a single T cell receptor (beta chain). This clonotype was seen ten or more times. It has no known antigen specificity. Per-base quality was not reported, and no clone a single base away is much larger than it. This specimen belongs to a study of CD8 T cells in ankylosing spondylitis (dated 2017 in TCRdb). For the study in its entirety: The study profiled T cell receptor beta repertoires in healthy donors and ankylosing spondylitis patients to find disease-linked TCR variants. The whole study cohort included 108 healthy donors and around 25 ankylosing spondylitis patients. Peripheral blood was sampled, and synovial fluid was additionally collected from ankylosing spondylitis patients. Paper-wide results and their limitations: The disease-linked clones were reported to be significantly enriched in matched synovial fluid samples from ankylosing spondylitis patients. The disease-linked clones showed a CD8+ phenotype and occurred at relatively low frequencies in peripheral blood. Some TCR beta motif variants had previously been reported in synovial fluid and blood of reactive arthritis patients, which suggested common disease-initiation mechanisms. Blood from ankylosing spondylitis patients appeared to be characterized by a TCR beta motif made up of about 8 highly homologous amino acid variants.

V has 8 bases trimmed and J has 3 bases trimmed; junction bases matching no gene number 12. The germline V gene supplies CDR1 MDHEN and CDR2 SYDVKM. Spanning cysteine to phenylalanine, the CDR3 consists of 17 amino acids. Kept here is only the CDR3 DNA, which spans 51 bases and is read in frame from base 1. The instrument given in TCRdb is Illumina HiSeq 2500. Quantitative 5'-RACE with molecular barcodes was the method used to prepare the TCR beta libraries. As for the authors' bioinformatics: A new computational method, built on a probabilistic model of VDJ rearrangement, was used to identify disease-linked TCR variants. The public reads were quality trimmed at Q25 with fastp and then assembled into clones with MiXCR by TCRdb, keeping productive beta chains. Identical CDR3 proteins give one entry, which carries the most common genes and DNA. V and J calls and clone size were set by TCRdb, not the authors. Present in this sample are more than 250,000 distinct CDR3 sequences, around a tenth of which were seen just once. The leading ten clones occupy around 8.4% of the sample.

The source of this sequence is a female donor with ankylosing spondylitis or in good health (not recorded which). What was sequenced was blood, either unsorted or a sorted T cell fraction (not recorded which). Recombination linked TRBV28 to TRBJ2-6, with 8 bases matching TRBD2. In nucleotides, the sequence is TGTGCCAGCTTCCAAGCGGGAGTCTTGGATGGGGCCAACGTCCTGACTTTC. Translated, it reads CASFQAGVLDGANVLTF.